This T cell receptor (beta chain) emerged from a study of T cell changes during pregnancy in multiple sclerosis. V was pared by 5 bases and J by 5 bases, with 4 bases of the junction left unmatched. This CDR3 contains 13 residues. Germline CDR1 SGHDN, CDR2 FVKESK. Profiling relied on immunoSEQ multiplex PCR, and the TCRdb table lists in-frame clones only, not all of them. The sample holds more than 25,000 clones, 75% to 95% seen once. V usage is TRBV14 and J usage is TRBJ2-5, with 8 bases that match TRBD1. The clonotype comes from a female donor in good health, enrolled as a control in a pregnancy study. The source was CD8+ T cells from peripheral blood mononuclear cells, collected in the second trimester of pregnancy. This chain's CDR3 is CASSGQGIETQYF. The CDR3 DNA is TGTGCCAGCAGCGGACAGGGAATTGAGACCCAGTACTTC.